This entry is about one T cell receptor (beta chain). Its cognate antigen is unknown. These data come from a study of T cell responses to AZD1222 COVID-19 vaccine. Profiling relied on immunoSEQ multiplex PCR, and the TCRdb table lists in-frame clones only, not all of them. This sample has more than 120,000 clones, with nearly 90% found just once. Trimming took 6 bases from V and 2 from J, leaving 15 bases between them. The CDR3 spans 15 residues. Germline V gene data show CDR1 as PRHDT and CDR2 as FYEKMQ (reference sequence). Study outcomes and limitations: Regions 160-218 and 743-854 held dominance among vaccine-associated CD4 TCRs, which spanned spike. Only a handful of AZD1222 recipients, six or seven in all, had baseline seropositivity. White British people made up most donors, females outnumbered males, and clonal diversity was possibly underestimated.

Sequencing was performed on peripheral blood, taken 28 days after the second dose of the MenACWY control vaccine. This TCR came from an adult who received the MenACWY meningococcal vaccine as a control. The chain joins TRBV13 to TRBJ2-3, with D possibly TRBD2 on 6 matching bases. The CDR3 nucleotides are TGTGCCAGCAGTCGGAACGGGGGAATCACAGATACGCAGTATTTT. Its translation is CASSRNGGITDTQYF.